This T cell receptor beta chain was captured by sequencing in a study of metastatic and nonmetastatic thyroid tumors. There were no patients who had received any treatment before thyroid surgery. This clone has a handful of counts. V lost 2 bases, J lost 4 bases, and 8 bases lay in between. CDR1 and CDR2 from the germline V gene are MNHNS and SASEGT. The CDR3 loop spans 14 amino acids. TCRdb used MiXCR to call clones anew from the PCR reads. The sample carries around 17,000 clones, around 30% recorded once. The sequenced sample was tumor tissue. The receptor was derived from a female donor with papillary thyroid cancer or a benign thyroid nodule (not recorded which). Some clones in this sample may be carry-over from other donors' samples. The J gene is TRBJ2-2, the V gene TRBV6-1; unclear D gene. The CDR3 reads CASSESPGTGELFF. As DNA, the CDR3 is TGTGCCAGCAGTGAATCTCCGGGCACCGGGGAGCTGTTTTTT.